Included here is one T cell receptor (beta chain) sequence, with context. Here immunoSEQ multiplex PCR was the method, and the copy in TCRdb shows in-frame clones only, minus some. The top ten clones hold 0.77% of a sample with some 150,000 clones, about 88% of them seen once. The sample originates from a study of blood T cell repertoires in COVID-19. V shed 3 bases and J shed 0 bases, with 9 bases lying between them. Germline-derived CDR1 and CDR2 are SEHNR and FQNEAQ (reference sequence). The CDR3 is 14 amino acids. Allocation to cohorts depended on clinical history reported by the participants. Material: PBMCs or T cells enriched from blood (not recorded which). This clonotype was obtained from a woman between 18 and 29 years old who had recovered from COVID-19. The chain carries TRBV7-9 and TRBJ2-7, with a weak D call TRBD2 (5 bases). The CDR3 is CASSFSEFSYEQYF. DNA of the CDR3: TGTGCCAGCAGCTTTAGCGAATTCTCCTACGAGCAGTACTTC. Full variable domain (rest looked up from reference TRBV7-9 and TRBJ2-7): DTGVSQNPRHKITKRGQNVTFRCDPISEHNRLYWYRQTLGQGPEFLTYFQNEAQLEKSRLLSDRFSAERPKGSFSTLEIQRTEQGDSAMYLCASSFSEFSYEQYFGPGTRLTVT.